Sequencing of this T cell receptor beta chain was carried out in a study of T cells in Graves' hyperthyroidism and ophthalmopathy. Absent ophthalmopathy progression within 18 months defined stable Graves' hyperthyroidism. Diagnosis rested on symptoms, serum thyroxine and TRAb, thyroid ultrasound, and orbital computed tomography. Germline V gene lookup returns CDR1 LNHDA and CDR2 SQIVND (reference sequence). The V segment lost 6 bases and the J segment 7 bases; nucleotides outside the gene matches: 16. CDR3 length equals 18 residues. Regarding this clonotype: Its antigen is not known.

The TCR beta CDR3 regions underwent amplification using RNA transcripts as the source. First-round RT-PCR of the TCR CDR3 relied on the HTBI primer set. Via MiXCR, TCRdb re-called the multiplex PCR reads, giving one row per CDR3 protein. The data show about 620,000 distinct CDR3 sequences, roughly 16% seen once. Study findings and constraints: Most thyroid clonotypes that were expanded above 0.001 also turned up in blood.

Sequencing used blood. The receptor's source is a woman under 40 with Graves' hyperthyroidism. The chain combines TRBV19 with TRBJ2-1; TRBD2 agrees at 12 bases. This CDR3 reads CASSPDFGASGRDNEQFF. The DNA for the CDR3 is TGTGCCAGTAGCCCGGACTTCGGCGCTAGCGGGAGGGATAATGAGCAGTTCTTC.